The sequence of this T cell receptor (beta chain) was determined in a study of blood T cells in healthy people across ages. General study results and limits: The unknown donor CMV status may have confounded expanded clonotype changes.

This clonotype was seen more than once but under ten times. Its target is not known. There are 13 residues in the CDR3. Germline loops: CDR1 SGHRS, CDR2 YFSETQ. Between the trimmed V and J ends, which lost 6 bases and 15 bases, there was a span of 22 bases. Next came a second PCR, run for about 7 to 12 cycles, which used a sample-barcoded 5' primer along with a J-beta primer mix. TCRdb used MiXCR to reprocess the 5' RACE reads, holding one entry per CDR3 protein. In the table there are more than 900,000 distinct CDR3 sequences, roughly a quarter of which are singletons. These data are also associated with another study on T cells of mothers and their children. As that report states: Healthy Caucasian mothers, three in number, and their six children were the donors. For cDNA synthesis, the complete extracted RNA was used (around 1.5 ug per 15 ul). The study found slightly higher but non-significant overlap in related versus unrelated mother-child pairs.

This TCR was sampled from a girl aged 2-10 years in good health. Sequencing used blood. V gene TRBV5-1 combines with J gene TRBJ2-4; TRBD2 is a possible D gene (5 bases). The CDR3 coding sequence is TGCGCCAGCACCTCGGATGTCGGCGGCCGGGGGTACTTC. Amino acids: CASTSDVGGRGYF.